The present T cell receptor beta chain was sequenced within a study of technical replicates of blood from several donors. Per germline, CDR1 SGHVS and CDR2 FQNEAQ. V was clipped by 1 base and J by 0 bases, with 10 bases between them. The CDR3 consists of 16 residues. This table comes from immunoSEQ multiplex PCR, and its TCRdb copy is limited to in-frame clones, with some not included. This sample has 60,000 to 90,000 clones, with approximately 97% found just once. The TCR originated in a human donor in good health. The chain has TRBV7-8 and TRBJ1-5, with D tentatively TRBD1 (5 bases). Material: T cells isolated from PBMCs. CDR3 amino acids: CASSLGRQNSNQPQHF. In DNA form, the CDR3 reads TGTGCCAGCAGCTTAGGGAGACAGAATAGCAATCAGCCCCAGCATTTT.